The rows below give T cell receptor beta chains drawn from one sample of a study of blood T cell repertoires in COVID-19. Libraries were prepared by immunoSEQ multiplex PCR; TCRdb keeps only in-frame clonotypes and omits some of them. This table has 30,000 to 40,000 clones, roughly 93% appearing once. Material for sequencing was peripheral blood. Receptor source: a human donor in a cohort sampled during active COVID-19. The CDR3 runs from the conserved cysteine through the conserved F or W. A D gene is named only where the DNA matches it firmly. The size entry is marked missing in some rows and otherwise reads once, few, many or a size class.

abundance: NA; v_gene: TRBV5-1; j_gene: TRBJ1-1; d_gene: NA; CDR3nt: TGCGCCAGCAGCTCGGGGAGGGTTTATGAGAACACTGAAGCTTTCTTT; CDR3aa: CASSSGRVYENTEAFF
abundance: once; v_gene: TRBV5-1; j_gene: TRBJ2-7; d_gene: NA; CDR3nt: TGCGCCAGCAGCTTGGAAAGTTTTAGCCCCGAGCAGTACTTC; CDR3aa: CASSLESFSPEQYF
abundance: NA; v_gene: TRBV5-4; j_gene: TRBJ1-1; d_gene: NA; CDR3nt: TGTGCCAGCAGCTTGGTGACAGGGAACACTGAAGCTTTCTTT; CDR3aa: CASSLVTGNTEAFF
abundance: NA; v_gene: TRBV9; j_gene: TRBJ1-2; d_gene: NA; CDR3nt: TGTGCCAGCAGCCCCTACAGGAACTATGGCTACACCTTC; CDR3aa: CASSPYRNYGYTF
abundance: NA; v_gene: TRBV27; j_gene: TRBJ2-7; d_gene: TRBD1; CDR3nt: TGTGCCAGCAGTCTCCGACAGGGGAGTTACGAGCAGTACTTC; CDR3aa: CASSLRQGSYEQYF
abundance: NA; v_gene: TRBV6-2/TRBV6-3; j_gene: TRBJ2-1; d_gene: TRBD2; CDR3nt: TGTGCCAGCAGTCACCTAGCGGGGGGGAACTCCTACAATGAGCAGTTCTTC; CDR3aa: CASSHLAGGNSYNEQFF
abundance: NA; v_gene: TRBV7-9; j_gene: TRBJ1-4; d_gene: TRBD1; CDR3nt: TGTGCCAGCAGCTTAGATGGGACAGGGCGAGAAAAACTGTTTTTT; CDR3aa: CASSLDGTGREKLFF
abundance: few; v_gene: TRBV19; j_gene: TRBJ2-3; d_gene: TRBD2; CDR3nt: TGTGCCAGTAGCTACGCGGCTAGCGGGTCCACAGATACGCAGTATTTT; CDR3aa: CASSYAASGSTDTQYF
abundance: NA; v_gene: TRBV9; j_gene: TRBJ2-1; d_gene: TRBD2; CDR3nt: TGTGCCAGCAGCGTTCCTAGCGGGAGGCTCGATGAGCAGTTCTTC; CDR3aa: CASSVPSGRLDEQFF
abundance: NA; v_gene: TRBV25-1; j_gene: TRBJ1-2; d_gene: NA; CDR3nt: TGTGCCAGCAGTCGGGGGGGGCTCCTTAACTATGGCTACACCTTC; CDR3aa: CASSRGGLLNYGYTF
abundance: NA; v_gene: TRBV5-1; j_gene: TRBJ1-1; d_gene: TRBD1; CDR3nt: TGCGCCAGCAGCTTACAGGGGGCGAGCACTGAAGCTTTCTTT; CDR3aa: CASSLQGASTEAFF
abundance: NA; v_gene: TRBV27; j_gene: TRBJ2-7; d_gene: NA; CDR3nt: TGTGCCAGCAGTTTATCGCCCCCCGGGAGCTCCTACGAGCAGTACTTC; CDR3aa: CASSLSPPGSSYEQYF
abundance: NA; v_gene: TRBV6-6; j_gene: TRBJ2-5; d_gene: NA; CDR3nt: TGTGCCAGCAGTTACGTGGCCGGTGAGGTCCAGTACTTC; CDR3aa: CASSYVAGEVQYF
abundance: NA; v_gene: TRBV27; j_gene: TRBJ2-1; d_gene: TRBD1; CDR3nt: TGTGCCAGCAGTAACCCCAGGGGGCAAAATGAGCAGTTCTTC; CDR3aa: CASSNPRGQNEQFF
abundance: NA; v_gene: TRBV2; j_gene: TRBJ1-6; d_gene: TRBD1; CDR3nt: TGTGCCAGCAGTCCCCGGACAGGGGCTAGGAGGTCACCCCTCCACTTT; CDR3aa: CASSPRTGARRSPLHF
abundance: few; v_gene: TRBV6-5; j_gene: TRBJ2-7; d_gene: TRBD1; CDR3nt: TGTGCCAGCAGCTACGACAGGGGGTTCTACGAGCAGTACTTC; CDR3aa: CASSYDRGFYEQYF
abundance: NA; v_gene: TRBV27; j_gene: TRBJ2-1; d_gene: NA; CDR3nt: TGTGCCAGCAGTTCGTCTCCGTACAATGAGCAGTTCTTC; CDR3aa: CASSSSPYNEQFF
abundance: NA; v_gene: TRBV11-2; j_gene: TRBJ2-3; d_gene: TRBD2; CDR3nt: TGTGCCAGCAACCAAGCGGGAGTGGCCACAGATACGCAGTATTTT; CDR3aa: CASNQAGVATDTQYF
abundance: NA; v_gene: TRBV2; j_gene: TRBJ1-5; d_gene: NA; CDR3nt: TGTGCCAGCACCTCAGACAGTACCAATCAGCCCCAGCATTTT; CDR3aa: CASTSDSTNQPQHF
abundance: NA; v_gene: TRBV5-4; j_gene: TRBJ2-3; d_gene: TRBD2; CDR3nt: TGTGCCAGCAGCTTGGAGGGTAGCGGGGTCACAGATACGCAGTATTTT; CDR3aa: CASSLEGSGVTDTQYF
abundance: NA; v_gene: TRBV12-3/TRBV12-4; j_gene: TRBJ1-1; d_gene: NA; CDR3nt: TGTGCCAGCGGCGGGGTTGCGCCTTTCTTT; CDR3aa: CASGGVAPFF
abundance: NA; v_gene: TRBV19; j_gene: TRBJ1-1; d_gene: NA; CDR3nt: TGTGCCAGCCGAGGGTGGGATTGGAACACTGAAGCTTTCTTT; CDR3aa: CASRGWDWNTEAFF
abundance: NA; v_gene: TRBV6-5; j_gene: TRBJ2-1; d_gene: NA; CDR3nt: TGTGCCAGCAGCCAAACTAGTTATCCCTACAATGAGCAGTTCTTC; CDR3aa: CASSQTSYPYNEQFF
abundance: NA; v_gene: TRBV5-1; j_gene: TRBJ2-1; d_gene: TRBD2; CDR3nt: TGCGCCAGCAGCTCGGGACTAGCATTCGATGAGCAGTTCTTC; CDR3aa: CASSSGLAFDEQFF
abundance: NA; v_gene: TRBV5-6; j_gene: TRBJ2-1; d_gene: TRBD2; CDR3nt: TGTGCCAGCAGCTGGAAATTGCTAGCGGGAGACTCCTACAATGAGCAGTTCTTC; CDR3aa: CASSWKLLAGDSYNEQFF
abundance: NA; v_gene: TRBV7-9; j_gene: TRBJ1-5; d_gene: TRBD1; CDR3nt: TGTGCCAGCAGCGAGTATAAACTCTGGGACAGGGGGCACCAGCCCCAGCATTTT; CDR3aa: CASSEYKLWDRGHQPQHF
abundance: NA; v_gene: TRBV9; j_gene: TRBJ1-2; d_gene: TRBD1; CDR3nt: TGTGCCAGCAGCGCCAGACAGGGTTCGCTAGCAGGGGTATATGGCTACACCTTC; CDR3aa: CASSARQGSLAGVYGYTF
abundance: once; v_gene: TRBV6-4; j_gene: TRBJ2-3; d_gene: NA; CDR3nt: TGTGCCAGCAGTGACTCAGGTGACTCAGATACGCAGTATTTT; CDR3aa: CASSDSGDSDTQYF